The present TCR beta chain was sequenced within a study of cytomegalovirus exposure and HLA in healthy donors. In germline, CDR1 is SEHNR, CDR2 FQNEAQ (reference sequence). This CDR3 has 16 amino acids. The V and J ends lost 1 base and 0 bases, in that order; junction bases with no gene match: 6. PCR was performed using 60 Vbeta and 13 Jbeta primers. TCRdb's copy holds only in-frame clones and misses some; the assay was immunoSEQ multiplex PCR. The sample yields under 250,000 clones, roughly 82% seen once. To note about this clone: Its antigen is currently unknown.

General observations from the study: An analysis done earlier found most TCR beta V segments productive about 87% or about 30% of the time.

The chain has TRBV7-9 and TRBJ2-7; 7 bases agree with TRBD1. Material for sequencing was PBMCs. The origin of this receptor is a man aged 40-49 years in good health and CMV-seropositive. The chain's CDR3 is CASSLGLGQSSYEQYF. CDR3 bases: TGTGCCAGCAGCTTAGGGTTGGGACAGAGCTCCTACGAGCAGTACTTC.